Shown below are 14 T cell receptor beta chains from a single sample sequenced in a study of blood T cell repertoires in COVID-19. The method was immunoSEQ multiplex PCR; TCRdb's version includes in-frame clones alone and lacks a portion of them. The sample holds 80,000 to 100,000 clones; 90% to 95% are singletons and the top ten take more than 1.5%. The source material was peripheral blood. These receptors were collected from a human donor with active COVID-19. The donor label of this sample is uncertain.

J is TRBJ1-4 and V is TRBV6-1; 7 bases agree with TRBD1. V was clipped by 0 bases and J by 4 bases; unmatched bases: 5. Germline lookup yields CDR1 MNHNS and CDR2 SASEGT. The CDR3 has 16 amino acids. In nucleotides, the CDR3 is TGTGCCAGCAGTGAAGCTTTCGGGACAGATAATGAAAAACTGTTTTTT. Amino acid sequence: CASSEAFGTDNEKLFF.

The chain has TRBV5-1 and TRBJ2-1; 15 bases map to TRBD2. In germline, CDR1 is SGHRS, CDR2 YFSETQ. J gave up 8 bases and V 4 bases, and 4 bases lay outside the gene matches. This CDR3 has 15 residues. In nucleotides, the CDR3 is TGCGCCAGCAGCACGGGACTAGCGGGGGGCGATGAGCAGTTCTTC. Its protein product is CASSTGLAGGDEQFF.

The chain uses TRBV3-1 (or the pseudogene TRBV3-2) and TRBJ1-2; TRBD1 might be the D (5 bases). The CDR3 spans 14 residues. The V and J ends lost 4 bases and 4 bases respectively, with 13 bases between them. In germline, CDR1 is LGHDT, CDR2 YNNKEL (reference sequence). CDR3 residues: CASSPAGRGYGYTF. The CDR3 DNA reads as TGTGCCAGCAGCCCTGCGGGGCGAGGCTATGGCTACACCTTC.

A remark on this clone: The sample contains more than one DNA sequence encoding this CDR3. The chain links TRBV28 to TRBJ2-2, with a possible D match to TRBD2 (6 bases). Germline CDR1 MDHEN, CDR2 SYDVKM. This CDR3 region has 14 residues. Trimming removed 6 bases at V and 2 bases at J, with 10 bases between. CDR3 residues: CASSPGGNTGELFF. DNA of the CDR3: TGTGCCAGCAGCCCCGGGGGTAACACCGGGGAGCTGTTTTTT. The whole variable domain, filled in from reference TRBV28 and TRBJ2-2, reads DVKVTQSSRYLVKRTGEKVFLECVQDMDHENMFWYRQDPGLGLRLIYFSYDVKMKEKGDIPEGYSVSREKKERFSLILESASTNQTSMYLCASSPGGNTGELFFGEGSRLTVL.

The chain uses TRBV2 and TRBJ2-1; D ambiguous. This CDR3 comprises 13 residues. The V end lost 4 bases, the J end lost 6 bases, and 10 bases lay between the germline ends. The V gene's germline CDR1 is SNHLY and CDR2 FYNNEI. The CDR3 reads CASSVSGPNEQFF. Here the CDR3 DNA reads TGTGCCAGCAGTGTGTCAGGCCCCAATGAGCAGTTCTTC.

This clone was recorded only once. The chain recombines TRBV9 with TRBJ1-5, with a tentative D call TRBD1 (6 bases). Germline lookup yields CDR1 SGDLS and CDR2 YYNGEE. V dropped 3 bases and J dropped 4 bases, with 14 bases sitting between them. The CDR3 totals 15 residues. In DNA form, the CDR3 reads TGTGCCAGCAGCGAGGCGGACAGTCTTAATCAGCCCCAGCATTTT. It encodes CASSEADSLNQPQHF.

The CDR3 region is CASGQGALNTEAFF. The DNA for the CDR3 is TGTGCCAGCGGGCAGGGGGCTCTGAACACTGAAGCTTTCTTT. The V and J genes are TRBV28 and TRBJ1-1; 8 bases are shared with TRBD1. CDR3 size: 14 residues. After removal of 8 bases from V and 0 bases from J, the junction contained 5 bases not matched to a gene. Germline V gene data show CDR1 as MDHEN and CDR2 as SYDVKM.

This clone came up once. The chain joins TRBV5-1 to TRBJ1-6; D might be TRBD1 (5 bases). Germline V gives CDR1 SGHRS, CDR2 YFSETQ. Deletions cut 1 base from V and 4 bases from J, with 18 bases between. The CDR3 is 18 amino acids. In DNA, the CDR3 is TGCGCCAGCAGCTTGAAGGCGGGGGGACTGCGGTATAATTCACCCCTCCACTTT. As protein: CASSLKAGGLRYNSPLHF.

This clone was seen just once. V usage is TRBV15 and J usage is TRBJ1-2, with D tentatively TRBD1 (5 bases). CDR3 length equals 12 residues. V was clipped by 4 bases and J by 5 bases, with 8 bases between them. The germline gives CDR1 LNHNV, CDR2 YYDKDF (reference sequence). CDR3 region: CATSTQGYGYTF. CDR3 coding DNA: TGTGCCACCAGCACGCAGGGTTATGGCTACACCTTC.

V gene TRBV4-2 combines with J gene TRBJ1-1; 8 nucleotides match TRBD1. The CDR3 spans 16 residues. The germline V gene has CDR1 LGHNA and CDR2 YNFKEQ. Losses at the gene ends were 0 bases for V and 3 bases for J; bases not matched to a gene: 6. CDR3 sequence: CASSQDRGQDDTEAFF. CDR3 nucleotide sequence: TGTGCCAGCAGCCAAGATAGGGGACAGGACGACACTGAAGCTTTCTTT.

The chain's CDR3 is CASSQGWGEEKLFF. CDR3 bases: TGCGCCAGCAGCCAAGGGTGGGGCGAGGAAAAACTGTTTTTT. The V gene is TRBV4-1, the J gene TRBJ1-4; tentative D call: TRBD1 (5 bases). Looked up from germline, CDR1 is MGHRA and CDR2 is YSYEKL. CDR3 length equals 14 residues. The V and J ends lost 1 base and 8 bases respectively, with 11 bases between them.

The rearrangement uses TRBV19 and TRBJ2-7, with 14 bases lining up with TRBD2. Germline trimming cut 4 bases from V and 5 bases from J; bases unmatched to any gene: 7. CDR3 length: 16 amino acids. Germline V lookup: CDR1 LNHDA, CDR2 SQIVND (reference sequence). DNA of the CDR3: TGTGCCAGTAGTAAACAGGCGGGACTAGCGGGGGACGAGCAGTACTTC. Encoded protein: CASSKQAGLAGDEQYF. The full variable domain, rest sourced from reference TRBV19 and TRBJ2-7, is DGGITQSPKYLFRKEGQNVTLSCEQNLNHDAMYWYRQDPGQGLRLIYYSQIVNDFQKGDIAEGYSVSREKKESFPLTVTSAQKNPTAFYLCASSKQAGLAGDEQYFGPGTRLTVT.

J is TRBJ2-6 and V is TRBV7-2, with no clear D. Between the trimmed V and J ends, which lost 2 bases and 1 base, there was a span of 3 bases. Germline V gives CDR1 SGHTA, CDR2 FQGNSA. The CDR3 has 14 amino acids. The CDR3 coding sequence is TGTGCCAGCAGCTTATCTTCTGGGGCCAACGTCCTGACTTTC. It codes for CASSLSSGANVLTF. Variable domain in full (rest from reference TRBV7-2 and TRBJ2-6): GAGVSQSPSNKVTEKGKDVELRCDPISGHTALYWYRQSLGQGLEFLIYFQGNSAPDKSGLPSDRFSAERTGGSVSTLTIQRTQQEDSAVYLCASSLSSGANVLTFGAGSRLTVL.

The chain couples TRBV6-1 to TRBJ1-5; no definite D call. The CDR3 covers 15 residues. Germline-derived CDR1 and CDR2 are MNHNS and SASEGT. Trimming shortened V by 1 base and J by 0 bases, and 7 bases separated the two germline ends. In DNA, the CDR3 is TGTGCCAGCAGTGAAGGAACCTATAGCAATCAGCCCCAGCATTTT. Its protein is CASSEGTYSNQPQHF.